Below are 8 T cell receptor beta chains sequenced from a single sample in a study of response to subunit inactivated influenza vaccine. TCRdb passed the RT-PCR reads through MiXCR, listing each CDR3 protein once. The sample holds 550,000 to 600,000 distinct CDR3 sequences; about 11% are singletons and the top ten take about 10%. The specimen was PBMCs from blood, collected on the day of vaccination. The receptors stem from a man aged 50-59 years who received an inactivated influenza vaccine.

In this sample, this clonotype turned up a few times. This sequence joins TRBV20-1 and TRBJ1-5, with D possibly being TRBD1 (5 bases). Germline V gene lookup returns CDR1 DFQATT and CDR2 SNEGSKA (reference sequence). This CDR3 has 14 residues. The V end lost 3 bases, the J end lost 1 base, and 10 bases lay between the germline ends. In DNA, the CDR3 is TGCAGTGCTAGTTCGGGGGAGAGCAATCAGCCCCAGCATTTT. Translated: CSASSGESNQPQHF.

The V gene is TRBV4-2, the J gene TRBJ1-2, with no clear D. CDR3 size: 19 residues. Germline assignment: CDR1 LGHNA and CDR2 YNFKEQ. Between the trimmed V and J ends, which lost 1 base and 3 bases, there was a span of 24 bases. CDR3 region: CASSQVVGRGIPMDYGYTF. The DNA of the CDR3 is TGTGCCAGCAGCCAAGTCGTGGGTCGAGGGATCCCTATGGACTATGGCTACACCTTC.

The chain has TRBV7-2 and TRBJ2-3; 9 bases line up with TRBD1. The V segment lost 4 bases and the J segment 2 bases; nucleotides outside the gene matches: 10. The CDR3 has 17 amino acids. Per the germline V gene, CDR1 is SGHTA and CDR2 is FQGNSA. The DNA of the CDR3 is TGTGCCAGCAGCTCAAGGACAGGGGCGGGCATCACAGATACGCAGTATTTT. Translating it yields CASSSRTGAGITDTQYF.

This clonotype was observed a few times. The rearrangement links TRBV29-1 to TRBJ2-1; 9 nucleotides align to TRBD2. The CDR3 has 15 residues. In germline, CDR1 is SQVTM, CDR2 ANQGSEA. The trim removed 4 bases at V and 4 bases at J, leaving 8 bases unmatched. CDR3: CSVGEGSGRYNEQFF. In DNA, the CDR3 is TGCAGCGTTGGGGAGGGTAGCGGGAGATACAATGAGCAGTTCTTC.

The rearrangement uses TRBV20-1 and TRBJ1-5, with 7 bases that match TRBD1. The CDR3 covers 14 residues. CDR1 DFQATT and CDR2 SNEGSKA come from the germline V gene (reference sequence). The ends lost 6 bases at V and 3 bases at J; junction bases unmatched: 8. CDR3 in amino acids: CSARTGVDNQPQHF. In DNA, the CDR3 is TGCAGTGCCAGAACAGGGGTAGACAATCAGCCCCAGCATTTT.

This clonotype was observed many times. The chain has TRBV9 and TRBJ2-2, with TRBD1 matching over 8 bases. Trimming cost V 4 bases and J 4 bases; bases outside gene matches: 6. CDR1 and CDR2 from the germline V gene are SGDLS and YYNGEE. The CDR3 contains 15 residues. CDR3 region: CASSLQGAGTGELFF. DNA for the CDR3: TGTGCCAGCAGCCTCCAGGGGGCCGGCACCGGGGAGCTGTTTTTT.

The V call is TRBV27, the J call TRBJ2-3; TRBD2 aligns across 14 bases. Germline V CDR1 and CDR2: MNHEY, SMNVEV (reference sequence). This CDR3 has 14 amino acids. The V gene end was trimmed by 4 bases and the J gene end by 9 bases; junction bases not matched to a gene: 3. The CDR3: CASSSGTSGRTQYF. CDR3 bases: TGTGCCAGCAGTTCCGGGACTAGCGGGAGAACGCAGTATTTT.

This clonotype was counted at least ten times. This chain connects TRBV12-3 or TRBV12-4 to TRBJ2-2; the D is unclear. V was cut by 5 bases and J by 5 bases, with 12 bases left in between. This CDR3 has 14 amino acids. DNA of the CDR3: TGTGCCAGCAGTCCCCTGGGCCCGACCGGGGAGCTGTTTTTT. This sequence encodes CASSPLGPTGELFF.